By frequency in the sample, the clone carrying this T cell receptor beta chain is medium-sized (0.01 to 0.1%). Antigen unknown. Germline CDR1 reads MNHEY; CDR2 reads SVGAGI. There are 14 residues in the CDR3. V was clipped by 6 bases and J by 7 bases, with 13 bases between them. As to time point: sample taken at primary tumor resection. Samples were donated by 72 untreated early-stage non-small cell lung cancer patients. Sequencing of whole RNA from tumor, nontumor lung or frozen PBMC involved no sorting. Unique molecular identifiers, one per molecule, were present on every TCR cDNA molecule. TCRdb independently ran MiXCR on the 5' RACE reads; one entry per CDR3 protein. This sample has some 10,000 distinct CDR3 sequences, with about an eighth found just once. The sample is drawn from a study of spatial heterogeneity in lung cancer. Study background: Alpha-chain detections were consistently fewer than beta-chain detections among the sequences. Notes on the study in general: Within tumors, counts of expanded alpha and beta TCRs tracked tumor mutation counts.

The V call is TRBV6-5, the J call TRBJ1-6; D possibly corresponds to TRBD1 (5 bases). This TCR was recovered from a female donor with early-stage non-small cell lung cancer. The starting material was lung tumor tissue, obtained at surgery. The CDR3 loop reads CASSPGTGNSPLHF. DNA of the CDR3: TGTGCCAGCAGCCCCGGGACGGGCAATTCACCCCTCCACTTT.